The T cell receptor (beta chain) described here comes from a study of cytomegalovirus exposure and HLA in healthy donors. This clone was recorded a few times. PCR was performed using 60 Vbeta and 13 Jbeta primers. This table comes from immunoSEQ multiplex PCR, and its TCRdb copy is limited to in-frame clones, with some not included. Among about 170,000 clones listed, less than 80% were seen once. Germline V gene lookup returns CDR1 SGDLS and CDR2 YYNGEE. The trim removed 3 bases at V and 4 bases at J, leaving 6 bases unmatched. The CDR3 length is 14 residues. The receptor was derived from a female donor in good health and CMV-seronegative. Sequenced material: PBMCs. The chain couples TRBV9 to TRBJ2-7; 8 bases agree with TRBD1. CDR3 bases: TGTGCCAGCAGCGGCGGACAGGGCCCGTACGAGCAGTACTTC. The encoded protein is CASSGGQGPYEQYF.